This section outlines one TCR beta chain sequence together with its context. The entry originates in a study of cytotoxic CD8 clonotypes in ibrutinib-treated CLL. CDR1 and CDR2 from the germline V gene are KGHSH and LQKENI. The CDR3 is made up of 15 amino acids. V was trimmed by 3 bases and J by 2 bases, leaving 13 bases between them. Sequencing used immunoSEQ multiplex PCR; TCRdb keeps in-frame clones, though not all of them. The table lists about 140,000 clones, approximately 80% of them singletons. The chain links TRBV18 to TRBJ1-1; D unresolved. The receptor comes from a human donor with chronic lymphocytic leukemia. This material consisted of PBMCs, taken after 36 months of ibrutinib treatment. The CDR3 bases are TGTGCCAGCTCACCCCTTACGTTCAGTAACACTGAAGCTTTCTTT. Amino acids: CASSPLTFSNTEAFF.